A selection of T cell receptor beta chains follows, all from one sample in a study of HIV-infected patients and healthy controls. TCRdb re-derived calls from the 5' RACE reads in MiXCR, one entry per CDR3 protein. The sample includes roughly 22,000 distinct CDR3 sequences, roughly 8.7% of them seen just once. Source material: blood. The receptor set was obtained from an adult in good health. Each CDR3 is given with its conserved first and last residue. A D gene is named only where the DNA matches it firmly. Size is stated for part of the rows, as once, few or many counts, or as a class when the clone is expanded.

j_call clone_size v_call d_call cdr3_aa cdr3_nt
TRBJ2-7 - TRBV9 TRBD1 CASSTTAQGQSSYEQYF TGTGCCAGCAGCACTACCGCACAGGGACAGTCCTCCTACGAGCAGTACTTC
TRBJ1-1 many TRBV6-5 - CASSYPGYTEAFF TGTGCCAGCAGTTATCCGGGGTACACTGAAGCTTTCTTT
TRBJ2-3 many TRBV20-1 TRBD2 CSALSGGASDTQYF TGCAGTGCTCTTAGCGGGGGGGCCTCAGATACGCAGTATTTT
TRBJ2-3 - TRBV30 TRBD2 CAWSEGLGRGTDTQYF TGTGCCTGGAGTGAGGGACTAGGGAGGGGGACAGATACGCAGTATTTT
TRBJ1-1 many TRBV2 - CASSEGGAFF TGTGCCAGCAGTGAGGGGGGAGCTTTCTTT
TRBJ1-2 many TRBV12-5 TRBD1 CASGLDRGFQYGYTF TGTGCTAGTGGTCTCGACAGGGGATTTCAATATGGCTACACCTTC
TRBJ2-3 many TRBV20-1 - CSATLPAASTDTQYF TGCAGTGCCACCTTGCCTGCCGCTAGCACAGATACGCAGTATTTT
TRBJ2-3 - TRBV6-1 TRBD2 CASKPLAGVRGDTQYF TGTGCCAGCAAACCACTAGCGGGGGTTCGGGGAGATACGCAGTATTTT
TRBJ2-2 many TRBV6-5 - CASSRHPGQTTGELFF TGTGCCAGCAGCCGACATCCCGGACAGACCACCGGGGAGCTGTTTTTT
TRBJ1-6 - TRBV30 TRBD1 CAWSEGGQGRSPLHF TGTGCCTGGAGTGAGGGGGGACAGGGACGGTCACCCCTCCACTTT
TRBJ1-1 many TRBV27 - CASTRETGGVTEAFF TGTGCCAGCACCCGGGAAACAGGTGGTGTTACTGAAGCTTTCTTT
TRBJ2-7 - TRBV7-6 - CASSLVRNRVSSYEQYF TGTGCCAGCAGCTTAGTTCGAAACAGGGTTAGCTCCTACGAGCAGTACTTC
TRBJ2-7 once TRBV20-1 - CSARWIIVDEQYF TGCAGTGCTAGGTGGATTATAGTCGACGAGCAGTACTTC
TRBJ2-7 many TRBV7-8 - CASSTGLRPEQYF TGTGCCAGCAGCACGGGACTGCGGCCCGAGCAGTACTTC
TRBJ1-4 many TRBV5-1 - CASSLGSTNEKLFF TGCGCCAGCAGCTTGGGATCAACTAATGAAAAACTGTTTTTT
TRBJ1-1 many TRBV10-3 - CAISAMNTEAFF TGTGCCATCAGTGCTATGAACACTGAAGCTTTCTTT
TRBJ1-1 many TRBV29-1 - CSVALMMNTEAFF TGCAGCGTTGCCCTCATGATGAACACTGAAGCTTTCTTT
TRBJ1-5 - TRBV12-3/TRBV12-4 - CASSLDPTQPQHF TGTGCCAGCAGTTTAGATCCGACGCAGCCCCAGCATTTT
TRBJ2-1 - TRBV7-9 - CASSLAGDFDEQFF TGTGCCAGCAGCTTAGCGGGGGACTTTGATGAGCAGTTCTTC
TRBJ1-5 many TRBV6-2/TRBV6-3 - CASSRTDLYSNQPQHF TGTGCCAGCAGTAGGACAGATTTATATAGCAATCAGCCCCAGCATTTT
TRBJ1-5 many TRBV19 TRBD1 CASSIDLTGPLSQPQHF TGTGCCAGTAGTATAGATCTGACAGGGCCTTTGAGTCAGCCCCAGCATTTT
TRBJ1-1 many TRBV19 - CASSRTPNTEAFF TGTGCCAGTAGTAGAACTCCGAACACTGAAGCTTTCTTT
TRBJ1-5 - TRBV3-1 - CASSQDKGQPQHF TGTGCCAGCAGCCAAGATAAAGGGCAGCCCCAGCATTTT
TRBJ2-5 medium-sized TRBV10-3 - CAIWGAGQETQYF TGTGCCATCTGGGGGGCGGGCCAAGAGACCCAGTACTTC
TRBJ1-2 - TRBV5-6 - CAIGRGGSNYGYTF TGTGCCATCGGACGGGGGGGCTCCAACTATGGCTACACCTTC
TRBJ1-1 many TRBV29-1 - CSVVSTEAFF TGCAGCGTTGTAAGCACTGAAGCTTTCTTT
TRBJ2-7 many TRBV29-1 - CSVEGGQAYEQYF TGCAGCGTTGAAGGGGGTCAAGCCTACGAGCAGTACTTC
TRBJ1-1 many TRBV11-2 - CASFRLGQGYTEAFF TGTGCCAGCTTCCGATTAGGGCAGGGATACACTGAAGCTTTCTTT
TRBJ1-1 many TRBV3-1 - CASSPLRARAFEAFF TGTGCCAGCAGCCCACTAAGGGCAAGGGCCTTTGAAGCTTTCTTT
TRBJ2-3 many TRBV28 - CASSLDVWGVEDTQYF TGTGCCAGCAGTCTCGACGTTTGGGGGGTTGAAGATACGCAGTATTTT
TRBJ1-2 - TRBV5-4 - CASSLSTVNYGYTF TGTGCCAGCAGCTTATCTACAGTTAACTATGGCTACACCTTC
TRBJ1-1 - TRBV5-1 TRBD1 CASSSPGGSDTEAFF TGCGCCAGCAGCTCCCCAGGGGGCTCTGACACTGAAGCTTTCTTT
TRBJ1-4 - TRBV2 - CASSYSLQGEKLFF TGTGCCAGCAGTTACAGCCTCCAGGGGGAAAAACTGTTTTTT
TRBJ1-1 many TRBV5-1 - CASSGSMNTEAFF TGCGCCAGCAGTGGCAGCATGAACACTGAAGCTTTCTTT
TRBJ1-2 - TRBV29-1 TRBD1 CSVDDRVYYGYTF TGCAGCGTTGATGACAGGGTCTACTATGGCTACACCTTC
TRBJ1-1 many TRBV6-5 TRBD1 CASSYSASGGTEAFF TGTGCCAGCAGTTACTCCGCCTCAGGGGGCACTGAAGCTTTCTTT
TRBJ2-6 many TRBV29-1 - CSVEDRMAAGGANVLTF TGCAGCGTTGAAGATCGGATGGCGGCGGGAGGGGCCAACGTCCTGACTTTC
TRBJ1-6 many TRBV14 - CASSQPGPLHF TGTGCCAGCAGCCAACCAGGGCCCCTCCACTTT
TRBJ1-2 many TRBV6-5 - CASSSVYGYTF TGTGCCAGCAGTTCCGTTTATGGCTACACCTTC
TRBJ1-1 many TRBV29-1 - CSGRWARTEAFF TGCAGCGGTCGGTGGGCTCGCACTGAAGCTTTCTTT
TRBJ2-3 many TRBV19 TRBD1 CASIPGTGGPDTQYF TGTGCCAGTATCCCCGGGACAGGGGGACCAGATACGCAGTATTTT
TRBJ1-2 medium-sized TRBV6-5 - CASSYSGSPNYGYTF TGTGCCAGCAGTTACTCCGGCAGTCCTAACTATGGCTACACCTTC
TRBJ1-5 many TRBV19 - CASTVVGTYSNQPQHF TGTGCCAGTACCGTGGTAGGGACCTATAGCAATCAGCCCCAGCATTTT
TRBJ2-1 many TRBV7-2 TRBD2 CASSFGLADEQFF TGTGCCAGCAGCTTCGGACTAGCCGATGAGCAGTTCTTC
TRBJ1-5 - TRBV25-1 - CASSPHEERPPREWHQPQHF TGTGCCAGCAGCCCCCACGAAGAACGGCCCCCAAGGGAATGGCATCAGCCCCAGCATTTT
TRBJ1-5 few TRBV6-6 - CASSYGGHQPQHF TGTGCCAGCAGTTACGGTGGCCATCAGCCCCAGCATTTT
TRBJ2-7 many TRBV6-2/TRBV6-3 - CASSYRDWLRSYEQYF TGTGCCAGCAGTTACCGTGACTGGCTTCGGTCCTACGAGCAGTACTTC
TRBJ1-1 - TRBV29-1 - CSVDPMNTEAFF TGCAGCGTTGACCCCATGAACACTGAAGCTTTCTTT
TRBJ1-5 many TRBV27 - CASSPTNQPQHF TGTGCCAGCAGTCCGACCAATCAGCCCCAGCATTTT
TRBJ2-3 many TRBV7-9 - CASSFRGMGDTQYF TGTGCCAGCAGCTTCAGGGGCATGGGAGATACGCAGTATTTT
TRBJ1-1 many TRBV20-1 TRBD1 CSGQGSRTEAFF TGCAGTGGACAGGGGTCGCGCACTGAAGCTTTCTTT